A selection of T cell receptor beta chains follows, all from one sample in a study of blood T cells in healthy people across ages. Each CDR3 protein is one row after TCRdb ran MiXCR on the 5' RACE reads. The sample contains 870,000 or so distinct CDR3 sequences, 29% of which appear only once. Material: blood. These receptors originate from an elderly woman in good health. Each CDR3 is given with its conserved first and last residue. The order of the fields is J gene, D gene, clone size, V gene, CDR3 DNA, CDR3 protein. D genes are given only for firm matches. Clone size is stated in some rows and not others, as once, few, many or a class when expanded.

J gene: TRBJ2-6; D gene: TRBD1; clone size: -; V gene: TRBV11-1; CDR3 DNA: TGTGCCAGCAGCCCCCAACCCACTGCCGGGACAGGATTATCTGGGGCCAACGTCCGGACTTTC; CDR3 protein: CASSPQPTAGTGLSGANVRTF
J gene: TRBJ2-1; D gene: -; clone size: many; V gene: TRBV5-1; CDR3 DNA: TGCGCCAGCAGCCACTCCACTCCCCCCTACAATGAGCAGTTCTTC; CDR3 protein: CASSHSTPPYNEQFF
J gene: TRBJ1-2; D gene: -; clone size: few; V gene: TRBV5-5; CDR3 DNA: TGTGCCAGCAGCTTGTTAGGGAGTCCGTTGAACTATGGCTACACCTTC; CDR3 protein: CASSLLGSPLNYGYTF
J gene: TRBJ1-1; D gene: TRBD1; clone size: -; V gene: TRBV20-1; CDR3 DNA: TGCAGTGCCTCCGGACAGGGGGCCACTGAAGCTTTCTTT; CDR3 protein: CSASGQGATEAFF
J gene: TRBJ2-7; D gene: -; clone size: many; V gene: TRBV4-1; CDR3 DNA: TGCGCCAGCAGCCAAGATTTCAGTTTACCCTACGAGCAGTACTTC; CDR3 protein: CASSQDFSLPYEQYF
J gene: TRBJ1-2; D gene: -; clone size: -; V gene: TRBV12-3/TRBV12-4; CDR3 DNA: TGTGCCAGCAGTTTGGAAGGGGACGGCTACACCTTC; CDR3 protein: CASSLEGDGYTF
J gene: TRBJ2-3; D gene: -; clone size: many; V gene: TRBV7-9; CDR3 DNA: TGTGCCAGCAGCTCCGATCGACGCTCTACGCAGTATTTT; CDR3 protein: CASSSDRRSTQYF
J gene: TRBJ1-2; D gene: -; clone size: many; V gene: TRBV12-3/TRBV12-4; CDR3 DNA: TGTGCCAGCAGCCAAGACACGTCCCTTCTCGGCTACACCTTC; CDR3 protein: CASSQDTSLLGYTF
J gene: TRBJ2-7; D gene: -; clone size: -; V gene: TRBV18; CDR3 DNA: TGTGCCAGCACCCTCCTACAGGGCGGCTACGAGCAGTACTTC; CDR3 protein: CASTLLQGGYEQYF
J gene: TRBJ2-3; D gene: TRBD2; clone size: many; V gene: TRBV20-1; CDR3 DNA: TGCAGTGCATCGGGGGGGGCCAGTGCCGGAAGCACAGATACGCAGTATTTT; CDR3 protein: CSASGGASAGSTDTQYF
J gene: TRBJ1-5; D gene: -; clone size: -; V gene: TRBV7-6; CDR3 DNA: TGTGCCAGCAGCCCTGTATATAGCAATCAGCCCCAGCATTTT; CDR3 protein: CASSPVYSNQPQHF
J gene: TRBJ2-7; D gene: -; clone size: -; V gene: TRBV6-2/TRBV6-3; CDR3 DNA: TGTGCCAGCAGAGGGCAGGGGTTGATCGAGCAGTACTTC; CDR3 protein: CASRGQGLIEQYF
J gene: TRBJ2-3; D gene: -; clone size: few; V gene: TRBV6-6; CDR3 DNA: TGTGCCAGCAACAGGGCAGGGGTCACAGATACGCAGTATTTT; CDR3 protein: CASNRAGVTDTQYF
J gene: TRBJ1-4; D gene: -; clone size: many; V gene: TRBV7-2; CDR3 DNA: TGTGCCAGCAGCCTGATAGGGGGTTTTGGCGAAAAACTGTTTTTT; CDR3 protein: CASSLIGGFGEKLFF
J gene: TRBJ2-5; D gene: -; clone size: many; V gene: TRBV7-9; CDR3 DNA: TGTGCCAGCAGCTTAGGTGAGGGTGGCGAGACCCAGTACTTC; CDR3 protein: CASSLGEGGETQYF
J gene: TRBJ2-1; D gene: TRBD2; clone size: -; V gene: TRBV7-2; CDR3 DNA: TGTGCCAGCAGCTTAGGAGGGTCTAGCGGGCCGAATGAGCAGTTCTTC; CDR3 protein: CASSLGGSSGPNEQFF
J gene: TRBJ2-1; D gene: TRBD2; clone size: many; V gene: TRBV6-6; CDR3 DNA: TGTGCCAGCAGTTACTCGATAGCGGGGGTCTACAATGAGCAGTTCTTC; CDR3 protein: CASSYSIAGVYNEQFF
J gene: TRBJ1-2; D gene: -; clone size: -; V gene: TRBV14; CDR3 DNA: TGTGCCAGCAGCCAAGATGGTGGCTATGGCTACACCTTC; CDR3 protein: CASSQDGGYGYTF
J gene: TRBJ2-1; D gene: -; clone size: many; V gene: TRBV15; CDR3 DNA: TGTGCCACCAGCAGAGGGGGGACGGACAGCTCCTACAATGAGCAGTTCTTC; CDR3 protein: CATSRGGTDSSYNEQFF
J gene: TRBJ2-3; D gene: -; clone size: -; V gene: TRBV7-8; CDR3 DNA: TGTGCCAGCAGCTTAGGAGGTAGTTCACTGGCAGATACGCAGTATTTT; CDR3 protein: CASSLGGSSLADTQYF
J gene: TRBJ1-4; D gene: TRBD1; clone size: -; V gene: TRBV14; CDR3 DNA: TGTGCCGGCAGCCTACTGCCGGGACAGGGGTCTGAAAAACTGTTTTTT; CDR3 protein: CAGSLLPGQGSEKLFF
J gene: TRBJ1-5; D gene: -; clone size: many; V gene: TRBV7-8; CDR3 DNA: TGTGCCAGCAGCTTAGCCAGGACAAGGCCAAATCAGCCCCAGCATTTT; CDR3 protein: CASSLARTRPNQPQHF
J gene: TRBJ2-7; D gene: -; clone size: -; V gene: TRBV6-5; CDR3 DNA: TGTGCCACTTCAGGGCCCTACGAGCAGTACTTC; CDR3 protein: CATSGPYEQYF
J gene: TRBJ1-2; D gene: -; clone size: many; V gene: TRBV20-1; CDR3 DNA: TGCAGTGCTAGAGATGCAGGGAAAACGGCGATTAAAGTCACCTTC; CDR3 protein: CSARDAGKTAIKVTF
J gene: TRBJ2-5; D gene: TRBD1; clone size: many; V gene: TRBV10-1; CDR3 DNA: TGCGCCAGCAGTGATGGGACAGGGGGCGCGGAGACCCAGTACTTC; CDR3 protein: CASSDGTGGAETQYF
J gene: TRBJ1-2; D gene: -; clone size: many; V gene: TRBV29-1; CDR3 DNA: TGCAGCGTTTGGGGACCTCGCGGCTACACCTTC; CDR3 protein: CSVWGPRGYTF
J gene: TRBJ2-3; D gene: TRBD2; clone size: many; V gene: TRBV7-2; CDR3 DNA: TGTGCCAGCAGCTTAGAGGCTAGCGGGGGCCCTAGCACAGATACGCAGTATTTT; CDR3 protein: CASSLEASGGPSTDTQYF
J gene: TRBJ2-1; D gene: -; clone size: -; V gene: TRBV6-5; CDR3 DNA: TGTGCCAGCAGTCCGGGGGGCCCGAATGAGCAGTTCTTC; CDR3 protein: CASSPGGPNEQFF
J gene: TRBJ2-1; D gene: TRBD1; clone size: many; V gene: TRBV7-9; CDR3 DNA: TGTGCCAGCAGCGGCGGTCCGGGACAGACGGTAATTGAGCAGTTCTTC; CDR3 protein: CASSGGPGQTVIEQFF
J gene: TRBJ2-1; D gene: TRBD2; clone size: -; V gene: TRBV5-1; CDR3 DNA: TGCGCCAGCAGCTCACCTCTCGCGGGAGTATTTAATGAGCAGTTCTTC; CDR3 protein: CASSSPLAGVFNEQFF
J gene: TRBJ2-7; D gene: -; clone size: many; V gene: TRBV12-3/TRBV12-4; CDR3 DNA: TGTGCCAGCAGTTTTGGACTGGACTCCTACGAGCAGTACTTC; CDR3 protein: CASSFGLDSYEQYF
J gene: TRBJ1-6; D gene: -; clone size: -; V gene: TRBV6-1; CDR3 DNA: TGTGCCAGCAGTGAATTGGGTAATCCACCCCTCCACTTT; CDR3 protein: CASSELGNPPLHF
J gene: TRBJ2-1; D gene: TRBD1; clone size: -; V gene: TRBV2; CDR3 DNA: TGTTCCAGCAGTGATAGGACAGGGTTCAATGAGCAGTTCTTC; CDR3 protein: CSSSDRTGFNEQFF
J gene: TRBJ1-1; D gene: -; clone size: -; V gene: TRBV7-2; CDR3 DNA: TGTGCCAGCAGCGACCCCGCGGGGGCAAGTACTGAAGCTTTCTTT; CDR3 protein: CASSDPAGASTEAFF
J gene: TRBJ2-7; D gene: -; clone size: few; V gene: TRBV27; CDR3 DNA: TGTGCCAGCAGTTTTAGGTTTATGGGGGCCAGGGTCCACGAGCAGTACTTC; CDR3 protein: CASSFRFMGARVHEQYF
J gene: TRBJ1-4; D gene: -; clone size: -; V gene: TRBV7-2; CDR3 DNA: TGTGCCAGCAGCCGCGACAGCCCAACTAATGAAAAACTGTTTTTT; CDR3 protein: CASSRDSPTNEKLFF
J gene: TRBJ1-2; D gene: -; clone size: -; V gene: TRBV11-2; CDR3 DNA: TGTGCCAGCAGCTTAATACTGACAGGTGCTAACTATGGCTACACCTTC; CDR3 protein: CASSLILTGANYGYTF
J gene: TRBJ2-1; D gene: -; clone size: many; V gene: TRBV7-9; CDR3 DNA: TGTGCCAGCAGCCCCCCGTTGGGGGGGGGCCCCAATGAGCAGTTCTTC; CDR3 protein: CASSPPLGGGPNEQFF
J gene: TRBJ1-4; D gene: TRBD1; clone size: few; V gene: TRBV27; CDR3 DNA: TGTGCCAGCAGTTTATCGAGCTCCAGGGGGCGCAGGAAACTGTTTTTT; CDR3 protein: CASSLSSSRGRRKLFF
J gene: TRBJ1-5; D gene: TRBD1; clone size: -; V gene: TRBV6-2/TRBV6-3; CDR3 DNA: TGTGCCAGCAGTCGAGGGAATACGGGACAGTCCAATCAGCCCCAGCATTTT; CDR3 protein: CASSRGNTGQSNQPQHF
J gene: TRBJ2-7; D gene: -; clone size: few; V gene: TRBV6-1; CDR3 DNA: TGTGCCAGCAGCAGGACTGGGTTAGACTCCTACGAGCAGTACTTC; CDR3 protein: CASSRTGLDSYEQYF
J gene: TRBJ2-1; D gene: -; clone size: -; V gene: TRBV18; CDR3 DNA: TGTGCCAGCTCCCAACGGGGTCCCCCGTACAATGAGCAGTTCTTC; CDR3 protein: CASSQRGPPYNEQFF
J gene: TRBJ2-2; D gene: -; clone size: -; V gene: TRBV20-1; CDR3 DNA: TGCAGTGCTAAAGTATCTCTCAACACCGGGGAGCTGTTTTTT; CDR3 protein: CSAKVSLNTGELFF
J gene: TRBJ2-3; D gene: -; clone size: many; V gene: TRBV12-3/TRBV12-4; CDR3 DNA: TGTGCCAGCAGTGGAGGGTCGGGGAACGCAGATACGCAGTATTTT; CDR3 protein: CASSGGSGNADTQYF
J gene: TRBJ2-4; D gene: -; clone size: many; V gene: TRBV6-1; CDR3 DNA: TGTGCCAGCAAGGCCCGGGTGGGGATAGCCAAAAACATTCAGTACTTC; CDR3 protein: CASKARVGIAKNIQYF